The 16 T cell receptor beta chains listed next were all sequenced from one sample in a study of cytomegalovirus exposure and HLA in healthy donors. The primer mix had 60 Vbeta and 13 Jbeta primers. Profiled with immunoSEQ multiplex PCR; TCRdb holds only in-frame clones, not every one. This sample has hundreds of thousands of clones, with roughly 84% found just once. Sequencing input: PBMCs. These receptors were collected from a girl aged 2 to 9 in good health and CMV-seronegative.

This clone was picked up one time. The rearrangement links TRBV7-6 to TRBJ2-3, with 9 bases lining up with TRBD2. Trimming cost V 0 bases and J 1 base; bases outside gene matches: 20. The CDR3 runs to 22 residues. Germline V gene sequence: CDR1 SGHVS, CDR2 FNYEAQ. The DNA for the CDR3 is TGTGCCAGCAGCTTAGCTCAGTGGCGGCTAGCGGGGAAGGGGGTCGGCACAGATACGCAGTATTTT. Translation: CASSLAQWRLAGKGVGTDTQYF. Filled out from reference TRBV7-6 and TRBJ2-3, the complete variable domain reads GAGVSQSPRYKVTKRGQDVALRCDPISGHVSLYWYRQALGQGPEFLTYFNYEAQQDKSGLPNDRFSAERPEGSISTLTIQRTEQRDSAMYRCASSLAQWRLAGKGVGTDTQYFGPGTRLTVL.

This chain joins TRBV4-2 and TRBJ1-5; D is ambiguous. V was trimmed by 0 bases and J by 4 bases, leaving 16 bases between them. CDR1 is LGHNA and CDR2 is YNFKEQ in the germline V gene. CDR3 size: 17 residues. CDR3 DNA: TGTGCCAGCAGCCAAGAAGCAAGAGCCCCGCCGAATCAGCCCCAGCATTTT. It encodes CASSQEARAPPNQPQHF.

The rearrangement joins TRBV30 to TRBJ2-7, with a weak D call TRBD2 (5 bases). The CDR3 spans 13 residues. V gave up 6 bases and J gave up 4 bases, with 16 bases separating them. Germline V CDR1 and CDR2: GTSNPN, SVGIG (reference sequence). The CDR3 DNA follows: TGTGCCTGCCTCCGCCTCGGAGGTTACGAGCAGTACTTC. The encoded protein is CACLRLGGYEQYF.

The J gene is TRBJ2-7, the V gene TRBV7-6; possible D gene TRBD1, 6 bases. The ends were cut back, 5 bases at V and 2 bases at J, with 13 bases in the middle. The CDR3 consists of 14 residues. Germline V lookup: CDR1 SGHVS, CDR2 FNYEAQ. CDR3 sequence reads: CASSHRDKPYEQYF. The CDR3 DNA reads as TGTGCCAGCAGCCACCGGGACAAGCCCTACGAGCAGTACTTC. The full variable domain, completed using reference TRBV7-6 and TRBJ2-7, is GAGVSQSPRYKVTKRGQDVALRCDPISGHVSLYWYRQALGQGPEFLTYFNYEAQQDKSGLPNDRFSAERPEGSISTLTIQRTEQRDSAMYRCASSHRDKPYEQYFGPGTRLTVT.

The chain employs TRBV7-8 and TRBJ2-7, with TRBD2 identical over 10 bases. CDR3 size: 14 residues. Germline V gene sequence: CDR1 SGHVS, CDR2 FQNEAQ. The J segment lost 6 bases and the V segment lost 5 bases, leaving 7 bases of the junction unmatched. The CDR3 region is CASSPPGLATEQYF. As DNA, the CDR3 is TGTGCCAGCAGCCCACCGGGACTAGCGACCGAGCAGTACTTC.

The CDR3 region has the DNA TGCGCGTCAGAGGCCCGGGACAGCACATACACTGAAGCTTTCTTT. This translates into CASEARDSTYTEAFF. This chain joins TRBV29-1 and TRBJ1-1; 7 nucleotides line up with TRBD1. CDR1 is SQVTM, CDR2 ANQGSEA, per germline. CDR3 length equals 15 residues.

The V gene is TRBV10-1, the J gene TRBJ2-3; 8 nucleotides agree with TRBD2. The CDR3 totals 14 residues. V lost 2 bases to trimming and J lost 6 bases; unmatched junction nucleotides: 4. Germline V gene data show CDR1 as WNHNN and CDR2 as SYGVQD (reference sequence). CDR3 nucleotide sequence: TGCGCCAGCAGTGAGAGGCGGGGGGCGGATACGCAGTATTTT. Protein sequence: CASSERRGADTQYF.

The chain has TRBV5-1 and TRBJ2-2, with 8 bases that match TRBD1. CDR3 length: 15 amino acids. Germline values: CDR1 SGHRS, CDR2 YFSETQ. The trim removed 4 bases at V and 4 bases at J, leaving 6 bases unmatched. CDR3 sequence (DNA): TGCGCCAGCAGCCTATGGACAGGGTTCACCGGGGAGCTGTTTTTT. Protein product: CASSLWTGFTGELFF.

The chain uses TRBV6-1 and TRBJ2-7, with 7 nucleotides matching TRBD2. Germline loops: CDR1 MNHNS, CDR2 SASEGT. The V segment lost 7 bases and the J segment 2 bases; nucleotides outside the gene matches: 2. This CDR3 region has 12 residues. CDR3 sequence reads: CASTLAAYEQYF. The DNA of the CDR3 is TGTGCCAGCACCCTAGCGGCCTACGAGCAGTACTTC.

The chain links TRBV6-1 to TRBJ2-3; TRBD1 agrees at 10 bases. After removal of 4 bases from V and 2 bases from J, the junction contained 3 bases not matched to a gene. The CDR3 totals 15 residues. Germline-derived CDR1 and CDR2 are MNHNS and SASEGT. The DNA for the CDR3 is TGTGCCAGCAGTGCGGGGACAGGGGACACAGATACGCAGTATTTT. Its translation: CASSAGTGDTDTQYF.

To note about this clone: Other DNA sequences in this sample translate to the same CDR3. This sequence joins TRBV15 and TRBJ2-7; D may be TRBD1 (6 bases). Deletions cut 0 bases from V and 2 bases from J, with 8 bases between. In germline, CDR1 is LNHNV, CDR2 YYDKDF (reference sequence). The CDR3 is made up of 14 amino acids. CDR3 amino acids: CATSRDRGPYEQYF. Written as DNA, the CDR3 is TGTGCCACCAGCAGAGACAGGGGCCCCTACGAGCAGTACTTC.

V is TRBV7-9 and J is TRBJ1-3; D not certain. Trimming cost V 4 bases and J 4 bases, with 8 bases left between them. This CDR3 region has 13 residues. Germline-derived CDR1 and CDR2 are SEHNR and FQNEAQ (reference sequence). The CDR3 sequence is CASSSWQGNTIYF. CDR3 DNA: TGTGCCAGCAGCTCATGGCAGGGAAACACCATATATTTT.

This chain uses TRBV27 with TRBJ2-7, with a possible D match to TRBD1 (5 bases). The V end lost 2 bases, the J end lost 6 bases, and 11 bases lay between the germline ends. The CDR3 consists of 13 residues. Germline loops: CDR1 MNHEY, CDR2 SMNVEV (reference sequence). In DNA, the CDR3 is TGTGCCAGCAGTTTAAAGGTAGGGGTCGAGCAGTACTTC. Protein sequence: CASSLKVGVEQYF.

The gene calls are TRBV5-6 and TRBJ2-3; 8 bases align to TRBD1. This CDR3 contains 15 residues. Looked up from germline, CDR1 is SGHDT and CDR2 is YYEEEE. With V trimmed by 2 bases and J by 2 bases, 4 bases remained unmatched. CDR3 region: CASSFRTGTTDTQYF. The CDR3 DNA reads as TGTGCCAGCAGCTTCAGGACAGGGACCACAGATACGCAGTATTTT.

The V call is TRBV10-3, the J call TRBJ2-3; weak D call: TRBD2 (6 bases). Germline loops: CDR1 ENHRY, CDR2 SYGVKD. The CDR3 has 14 amino acids. The V end lost 6 bases, the J end lost 4 bases, and 14 bases lay between the germline ends. CDR3 protein: CAIRGSGSPDTQYF. The CDR3 nucleotides are TGTGCCATCAGGGGAAGCGGGTCCCCAGATACGCAGTATTTT.

V is TRBV6-6 and J is TRBJ1-6; TRBD1 might be the D (5 bases). CDR3 size: 16 residues. Trimming cost V 7 bases and J 7 bases, with 20 bases left between them. CDR1 is MNHNY and CDR2 is SVGAGI in the germline V gene (reference sequence). The CDR3, as DNA: TGTGCCAGCAAATTTTCGGGGGGGGGATCGAATTCACCCCTCCACTTT. This translates into CASKFSGGGSNSPLHF.